The next 30 T cell receptor beta chains were all read from a single sample in a study of CD8+ T cells in alopecia areata. Specified treatment: oral pan-JAK inhibitor, 5-10 mg twice daily. RNA extraction and reverse transcription yielded cDNA as sequencing template. The assay was immunoSEQ multiplex PCR, and TCRdb's table has in-frame clones only and misses some. Of over 150,000 clones in the sample, approximately 60% are singletons; the top ten hold around 14%. Sequences were derived from CD4+ T cells sorted from blood, sampled at week 24, from a patient treated with tofacitinib. Receptor source: a human donor with alopecia areata.

This clone occurred a few times. This chain joins TRBV23-1 and TRBJ1-1; TRBD1 matches 9 bases. TRBV23-1 is given ORF status, its function remaining uncertain. Germline trimming cut 2 bases from V and 2 bases from J; bases unmatched to any gene: 12. The CDR3 has 18 residues. The CDR3 region is CASSQTTGGEVCNTEAFF. CDR3 bases: TGCGCCAGCAGTCAAACGACAGGGGGGGAGGTATGTAACACTGAAGCTTTCTTT.

This clone came up a few times. The chain joins TRBV4-1 to TRBJ1-1; the D gene is possibly TRBD1 (6 bases). Germline V lookup: CDR1 MGHRA, CDR2 YSYEKL. V was clipped by 1 base and J by 3 bases, with 21 bases between them. This CDR3 contains 18 residues. The CDR3 spells CASSQAGGGGASYTEAFF. The CDR3 bases are TGCGCCAGCAGCCAAGCGGGGGGCGGGGGCGCATCGTACACTGAAGCTTTCTTT.

This clone showed up just a few times. The chain couples TRBV7-9 to TRBJ2-5; D not certain. The germline gives CDR1 SEHNR, CDR2 FQNEAQ (reference sequence). CDR3 length equals 13 residues. V was clipped by 0 bases and J by 5 bases, with 7 bases between them. The CDR3 region has the DNA TGTGCCAGCAGCTTAGCCCTAGGGGAGACCCAGTACTTC. This codes for CASSLALGETQYF.

CDR3 loop: CASSQVYRSGETQYF. In nucleotides, the CDR3 is TGTGCCAGCAGCCAAGTCTACCGCTCGGGGGAGACCCAGTACTTC. The J gene is TRBJ2-5, the V gene TRBV14; a weak D match, TRBD2 (5 bases). V was clipped by 1 base and J by 5 bases, with 14 bases between them. Germline lookup yields CDR1 SGHDN and CDR2 FVKESK. There are 15 residues in the CDR3.

CDR3 sequence reads: CAWRGASYNEQFF. The CDR3 DNA is TGTGCCTGGAGGGGGGCCTCCTACAATGAGCAGTTCTTC. This chain connects TRBV30 to TRBJ2-1, with D maybe TRBD1 (6 bases). CDR1 is GTSNPN, CDR2 SVGIG, per germline (reference sequence). The CDR3 is 13 residues long. V was cut by 3 bases and J by 0 bases, with 6 bases left in between.

The rearrangement joins TRBV4-1 to TRBJ1-5; TRBD1 is a possible D gene (5 bases). The CDR3 is made up of 16 amino acids. The V gene's germline CDR1 is MGHRA and CDR2 YSYEKL. The germline V and J ends were trimmed by 0 bases and 1 base, with 10 bases remaining between them. The CDR3 nucleotides are TGCGCCAGCAGCCAAGATTGGTGGGGGAGCAATCAGCCCCAGCATTTT. The encoded protein is CASSQDWWGSNQPQHF.

This sequence joins TRBV4-2 and TRBJ1-1, with TRBD1 matching 9 bases. Germline assignment: CDR1 LGHNA and CDR2 YNFKEQ. The CDR3 consists of 16 residues. V lost 1 base to trimming and J lost 8 bases; unmatched junction nucleotides: 11. The CDR3 here is CASSQGGTGPFGEAFF. The CDR3, as DNA: TGTGCCAGCAGCCAAGGAGGGACAGGGCCTTTCGGAGAAGCTTTCTTT.

The chain combines TRBV7-9 with TRBJ1-1, with a tentative D call TRBD1 (5 bases). Per germline, CDR1 SEHNR and CDR2 FQNEAQ (reference sequence). The CDR3 runs 15 residues. Between the trimmed V and J ends, which lost 2 bases and 3 bases, there was a span of 13 bases. CDR3 protein: CASSLSGGRDTEAFF. CDR3 nucleotides: TGTGCCAGCAGCTTATCTGGGGGACGGGACACTGAAGCTTTCTTT.

The gene calls are TRBV5-6 and TRBJ2-4; 8 nucleotides agree with TRBD2. Germline assignment: CDR1 SGHDT and CDR2 YYEEEE. The CDR3 loop spans 16 amino acids. V lost 4 bases and J lost 7; bases outside the gene matches: 13. As DNA, the CDR3 is TGTGCCAGCAGCACCCCGGGAGGGATAAAGAGGAACATTCAGTACTTC. It specifies CASSTPGGIKRNIQYF.

The rearrangement uses TRBV5-1 and TRBJ2-5; D possibly uses TRBD1 or TRBD2 (5 bases each). V shed 1 base and J shed 2 bases, with 12 bases lying between them. Germline CDR1 is SGHRS and CDR2 is YFSETQ. This CDR3 is 15 amino acids long. The CDR3 sequence is CASSLSTGRQETQYF. The DNA for the CDR3 is TGCGCCAGCAGCTTGTCGACGGGACGTCAAGAGACCCAGTACTTC. The full variable domain, its missing parts supplied by reference TRBV5-1 and TRBJ2-5, is KAGVTQTPRYLIKTRGQQVTLSCSPISGHRSVSWYQQTPGQGLQFLFEYFSETQRNKGNFPGRFSGRQFSNSRSEMNVSTLELGDSALYLCASSLSTGRQETQYFGPGTRLLVL.

For this clone: Other DNA sequences in this specimen translate into the identical CDR3. This chain links TRBV4-2 with TRBJ1-1; the D gene is possibly TRBD1 (5 bases). Looked up from germline, CDR1 is LGHNA and CDR2 is YNFKEQ. The CDR3 covers 14 residues. V shed 4 bases and J shed 1 base, with 10 bases lying between them. The CDR3 loop is CASSPSGTNTEAFF. The CDR3 region has the DNA TGTGCCAGCAGCCCATCAGGGACGAACACTGAAGCTTTCTTT.

In this sample, this clone turned up once. The chain has TRBV30 and TRBJ1-1; D is unresolved. The V end lost 0 bases, the J end lost 1 base, and 9 bases lay between the germline ends. Germline loops: CDR1 GTSNPN, CDR2 SVGIG (reference sequence). The CDR3 spans 14 residues. The CDR3 DNA follows: TGTGCCTGGAGTGTGCAAACGGGGAACACTGAAGCTTTCTTT. Its translation is CAWSVQTGNTEAFF.

V and J are TRBV29-1 and TRBJ2-3; D ambiguous. The ends were cut back, 6 bases at V and 6 bases at J, with 10 bases in the middle. CDR1 and CDR2 (germline): SQVTM, ANQGSEA. The CDR3 length is 11 residues. The CDR3 protein is CSVGSEDTQYF. Here the CDR3 DNA reads TGCAGCGTGGGGTCAGAGGATACGCAGTATTTT.

The rearrangement joins TRBV20-1 to TRBJ1-2; D is perhaps TRBD1 (6 bases). V was clipped by 7 bases and J by 12 bases, with 18 bases between them. Per the germline V gene, CDR1 is DFQATT and CDR2 is SNEGSKA (reference sequence). The CDR3 loop spans 11 amino acids. CDR3 bases: TGCAGTGTTCAGGGACAAGGCGGGGACACCTTC. Translation gives CSVQGQGGDTF.

The rearrangement links TRBV29-1 to TRBJ2-7, with 9 bases lining up with TRBD1. The length of the CDR3 is 15 residues. Looked up from germline, CDR1 is SQVTM and CDR2 is ANQGSEA. Germline trimming cut 0 bases from V and 4 bases from J; bases unmatched to any gene: 7. CDR3 nucleotides: TGCAGCGTTGAAGATCTCGGGACAGGGAGGTACGAGCAGTACTTC. This translates into CSVEDLGTGRYEQYF.

V and J are TRBV4-2 and TRBJ2-5, with 12 nucleotides matching TRBD2. In germline, CDR1 is LGHNA, CDR2 YNFKEQ. CDR3 length: 18 amino acids. With 0 bases clipped from V and 2 bases from J, the junction kept 7 bases outside the gene matches. The CDR3 loop is CASSQDLAGGSLQETQYF. The CDR3 DNA is TGTGCCAGCAGCCAAGATCTAGCGGGGGGGAGTCTTCAAGAGACCCAGTACTTC.

For this clone: Other nucleotide sequences from this sample produce the same CDR3. The chain has TRBV29-1 and TRBJ1-1; the D is unclear. CDR3 length: 13 amino acids. Trimming stripped 4 bases from V and 0 bases from J, with 9 bases between. The germline gives CDR1 SQVTM, CDR2 ANQGSEA. CDR3 in amino acids: CSVAGRMNTEAFF. The CDR3 DNA reads as TGCAGCGTTGCCGGTCGGATGAACACTGAAGCTTTCTTT. The full variable domain, its missing parts supplied by reference TRBV29-1 and TRBJ1-1, is SAVISQKPSRDICQRGTSLTIQCQVDSQVTMMFWYRQQPGQSLTLIATANQGSEATYESGFVIDKFPISRPNLTFSTLTVSNMSPEDSSIYLCSVAGRMNTEAFFGQGTRLTVV.

This clone was detected once. This rearrangement joins TRBV6-1 to TRBJ2-1, with 8 nucleotides matching TRBD1. Germline V gene data show CDR1 as MNHNS and CDR2 as SASEGT. The V and J ends lost 8 bases and 9 bases, in that order; junction bases with no gene match: 9. The CDR3 length is 13 residues. CDR3 coding DNA: TGTGCCAGCCGACAGGGGTCTTGGGTTGAGCAGTTCTTC. Protein sequence: CASRQGSWVEQFF.

The V call is TRBV30, the J call TRBJ2-7, with D hard to call. In germline, CDR1 is GTSNPN, CDR2 SVGIG (reference sequence). The CDR3 extends over 12 amino acids. CDR3 sequence reads: CVGGRSSYEQYF. The CDR3 DNA follows: TGTGTAGGTGGCAGGAGCTCCTACGAGCAGTACTTC.

This clone has only a few counts. This rearrangement joins TRBV30 to TRBJ1-4; D is unclear. The V gene's germline CDR1 is GTSNPN and CDR2 SVGIG (reference sequence). V was shortened by 0 bases and J by 5 bases, with 16 bases between the two germline ends. The CDR3 is 16 residues long. CDR3 DNA: TGTGCCTGGAGTGTACGGAGCGCCCCGGGGAATGAAAAACTGTTTTTT. It codes for CAWSVRSAPGNEKLFF.

The CDR3 loop reads CSVEGSAHSYEQYF. The CDR3 nucleotides read TGCAGCGTTGAAGGAAGTGCACACTCCTACGAGCAGTACTTC. The chain uses TRBV29-1 and TRBJ2-7; D call uncertain. From germline, CDR1 is SQVTM and CDR2 ANQGSEA. Trimming pared 1 base from V and 0 bases from J, leaving 10 bases between. This CDR3 region has 14 residues.

This clone was detected only a few times. The V call is TRBV30, the J call TRBJ1-2, with 9 bases that match TRBD1. The CDR3 extends over 14 amino acids. Germline trimming cut 3 bases from V and 4 bases from J; bases unmatched to any gene: 6. Germline V gives CDR1 GTSNPN, CDR2 SVGIG (reference sequence). CDR3 nucleotides: TGTGCCTGGAGCAGGGACAGGGAATTCTATGGCTACACCTTC. Translated: CAWSRDREFYGYTF.

J is TRBJ1-5 and V is TRBV15, with D tentatively TRBD1 (5 bases). Trimming cost V 5 bases and J 2 bases, with 10 bases left between them. The CDR3 extends over 14 amino acids. The germline gives CDR1 LNHNV, CDR2 YYDKDF (reference sequence). CDR3 amino acids: CATSGGARNQPQHF. The DNA for the CDR3 is TGTGCCACCAGCGGAGGGGCGCGCAATCAGCCCCAGCATTTT.

This rearrangement joins TRBV10-3 to TRBJ2-5; D is perhaps TRBD2 (7 bases). The CDR3 consists of 15 residues. V shed 6 bases and J shed 7 bases, with 21 bases lying between them. Per germline, CDR1 ENHRY and CDR2 SYGVKD. The CDR3 here is CAIRPDRGAKATQYF. The CDR3 DNA reads as TGTGCCATCAGGCCGGACCGGGGGGCAAAAGCGACCCAGTACTTC.

This chain links TRBV4-1 with TRBJ2-7, with no clear D. Deletions cut 1 base from V and 5 bases from J, with 15 bases between. The CDR3 extends over 15 amino acids. From germline, CDR1 is MGHRA and CDR2 YSYEKL. The CDR3 spells CASSQGEGNPHEQYF. As DNA, the CDR3 is TGCGCCAGCAGCCAAGGGGAAGGGAACCCCCACGAGCAGTACTTC.

The genes are TRBV2 and TRBJ2-7; D uncertain. This CDR3 has 11 amino acids. The V gene's germline CDR1 is SNHLY and CDR2 FYNNEI. V lost 5 bases and J 3 bases, leaving 5 bases between the germline ends. The CDR3 nucleotides are TGTGCCAGCAGTTCTAGCTACGAGCAGTACTTC. Translating gives CASSSSYEQYF.

This clone was detected a few times. The V and J genes are TRBV7-9 and TRBJ1-1; D not resolved. The CDR3 runs to 11 residues. Germline lookup yields CDR1 SEHNR and CDR2 FQNEAQ (reference sequence). The V and J ends lost 6 bases and 1 base respectively, with 3 bases between them. The CDR3 protein is CASRPNTEAFF. The CDR3 nucleotides read TGTGCCAGCAGACCGAACACTGAAGCTTTCTTT. The full variable domain, in which reference TRBV7-9 and TRBJ1-1 provide the parts outside the CDR3, is DTGVSQNPRHKITKRGQNVTFRCDPISEHNRLYWYRQTLGQGPEFLTYFQNEAQLEKSRLLSDRFSAERPKGSFSTLEIQRTEQGDSAMYLCASRPNTEAFFGQGTRLTVV.

This chain links TRBV10-3 with TRBJ1-5; TRBD1 might be the D (5 bases). This CDR3 contains 17 residues. V dropped 2 bases and J dropped 4 bases, with 18 bases sitting between them. Per the germline V gene, CDR1 is ENHRY and CDR2 is SYGVKD. This CDR3 is CAISEGRYQGENQPQHF. In DNA, the CDR3 is TGTGCCATCAGTGAGGGCCGATACCAAGGGGAAAATCAGCCCCAGCATTTT.

J is TRBJ1-1 and V is TRBV30; D is uncertain. Germline-derived CDR1 and CDR2 are GTSNPN and SVGIG (reference sequence). Trimming shortened V by 0 bases and J by 3 bases, and 8 bases separated the two germline ends. The CDR3 covers 13 residues. The CDR3 spells CAWSVGMYTEAFF. The DNA for the CDR3 is TGTGCCTGGAGTGTAGGCATGTACACTGAAGCTTTCTTT.

This chain joins TRBV6-5 and TRBJ1-2; D unclear. The V gene's germline CDR1 is MNHEY and CDR2 SVGAGI. The CDR3 runs 10 residues. Trimming left V 11 bases short and J 8 bases short, with 12 bases between. CDR3 region: CAFPWEGYTF. CDR3 nucleotide sequence: TGTGCCTTCCCCTGGGAGGGCTACACCTTC.